These 5 T cell receptor beta chains share one sample of origin, sequenced in a study of cytomegalovirus exposure and HLA in healthy donors. The PCR contained 60 Vbeta and 13 Jbeta primers. Some clones are missing from TCRdb's copy, which holds only in-frame ones; the method was immunoSEQ multiplex PCR. The sample holds about 78,000 clones; around 81% are singletons and the top ten take 0.9% to 1.2%. Specimen: PBMCs. The receptors were gathered from a male donor in good health and CMV-seronegative.

The chain joins TRBV18 to TRBJ2-1; 10 positions agree with TRBD2. The germline gives CDR1 KGHSH, CDR2 LQKENI. V lost 2 bases to trimming and J lost 9 bases; unmatched junction nucleotides: 13. The CDR3 runs to 17 residues. CDR3: CASSPRGVTSGAAEQFF. The CDR3 nucleotides are TGTGCCAGCTCACCAAGGGGTGTAACTAGCGGGGCAGCTGAGCAGTTCTTC. Looking up the rest from reference TRBV18 and TRBJ2-1 gives the full variable domain: NAGVMQNPRHLVRRRGQEARLRCSPMKGHSHVYWYRQLPEEGLKFMVYLQKENIIDESGMPKERFSAEFPKEGPSILRIQQVVRGDSAAYFCASSPRGVTSGAAEQFFGPGTRLTVL.

The gene calls are TRBV5-4 and TRBJ2-5, with TRBD2 matching over 8 bases. The assigned J gene may be wrong: the sequence end matches TRBJ2-7 better. This CDR3 has 15 amino acids. Germline V gives CDR1 SGHNT, CDR2 YYREEE (reference sequence). In DNA form, the CDR3 reads TGTGCCAGCAGCTCCCCACTAGCGGATAACTACGAGCAGTACTTC. Residues: CASSSPLADNYEQYF.

The chain links TRBV7-9 to TRBJ2-5, with no clear D. The tail of the sequence fits TRBJ2-7 better, so the J call may be wrong. The germline V gene has CDR1 SEHNR and CDR2 FQNEAQ (reference sequence). The CDR3 is 13 residues long. The CDR3 nucleotides read TGTGCCAGCAGCTTAGCGGGCATCTACGAGCAGTACTTC. Translating gives CASSLAGIYEQYF.

This chain links TRBV27 with TRBJ1-1; 8 nucleotides agree with TRBD1. CDR3 size: 15 residues. Germline V lookup: CDR1 MNHEY, CDR2 SMNVEV (reference sequence). With 5 bases clipped from V and 4 bases from J, the junction kept 9 bases outside the gene matches. The CDR3 loop reads CASSPRGQGGTEAFF. In nucleotides, the CDR3 is TGTGCCAGCAGTCCCCGAGGACAGGGCGGCACTGAAGCTTTCTTT.

About this clone: One end of the junction varies from germline; a read error may be responsible. This chain links TRBV4-1 with TRBJ1-2; TRBD1 aligns across 7 bases. This CDR3 spans 12 amino acids. Germline assignment: CDR1 MGHRA and CDR2 YSYEKL. Here the CDR3 DNA reads TGCGCCAGCAAGGGGGCTTACTATGGCTACCCCTTC. Translated, it gives CASKGAYYGYPF.